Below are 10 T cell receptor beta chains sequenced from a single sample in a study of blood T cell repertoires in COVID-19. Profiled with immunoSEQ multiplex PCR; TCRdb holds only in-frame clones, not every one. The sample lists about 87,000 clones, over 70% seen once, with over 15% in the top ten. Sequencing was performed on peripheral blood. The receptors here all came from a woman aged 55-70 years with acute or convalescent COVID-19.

The CDR3, as DNA: TGTGCCAGCAGCTTAATAGCGAACACTGAAGCTTTCTTT. This encodes CASSLIANTEAFF. The chain links TRBV7-3 to TRBJ1-1; D remains ambiguous. The CDR3 totals 13 residues. Germline V gene data show CDR1 as SGHTA and CDR2 as FQGTGA. V was shortened by 1 base and J by 1 base, with 4 bases between the two germline ends.

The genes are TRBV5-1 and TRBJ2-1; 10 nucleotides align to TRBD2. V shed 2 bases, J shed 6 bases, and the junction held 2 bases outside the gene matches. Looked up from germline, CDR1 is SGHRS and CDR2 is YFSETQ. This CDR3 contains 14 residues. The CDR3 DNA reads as TGCGCCAGCAGCTTACTAGCGGGAATCAATGAGCAGTTCTTC. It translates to CASSLLAGINEQFF. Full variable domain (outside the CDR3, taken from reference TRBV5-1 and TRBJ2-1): KAGVTQTPRYLIKTRGQQVTLSCSPISGHRSVSWYQQTPGQGLQFLFEYFSETQRNKGNFPGRFSGRQFSNSRSEMNVSTLELGDSALYLCASSLLAGINEQFFGPGTRLTVL.

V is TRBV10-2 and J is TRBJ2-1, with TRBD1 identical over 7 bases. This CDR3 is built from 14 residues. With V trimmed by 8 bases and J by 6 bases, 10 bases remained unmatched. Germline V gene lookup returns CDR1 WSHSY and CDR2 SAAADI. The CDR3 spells CASRRGPAINEQFF. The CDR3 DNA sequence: TGCGCCAGCCGTAGGGGGCCGGCGATCAATGAGCAGTTCTTC.

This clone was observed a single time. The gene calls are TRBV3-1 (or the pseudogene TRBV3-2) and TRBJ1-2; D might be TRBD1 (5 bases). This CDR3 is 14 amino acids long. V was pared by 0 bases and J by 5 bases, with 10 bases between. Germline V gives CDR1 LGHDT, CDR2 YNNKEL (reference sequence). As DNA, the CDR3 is TGTGCCAGCAGCCAAGACGGGACTCCATATGGCTACACCTTC. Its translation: CASSQDGTPYGYTF.

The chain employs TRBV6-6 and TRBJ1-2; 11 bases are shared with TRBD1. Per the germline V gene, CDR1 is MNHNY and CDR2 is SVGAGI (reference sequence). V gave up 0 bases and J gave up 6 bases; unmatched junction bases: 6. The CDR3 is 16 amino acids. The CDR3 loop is CASSYSIGDRGNGYTF. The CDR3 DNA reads TGTGCCAGCAGTTACTCGATCGGGGACAGGGGGAATGGCTACACCTTC.

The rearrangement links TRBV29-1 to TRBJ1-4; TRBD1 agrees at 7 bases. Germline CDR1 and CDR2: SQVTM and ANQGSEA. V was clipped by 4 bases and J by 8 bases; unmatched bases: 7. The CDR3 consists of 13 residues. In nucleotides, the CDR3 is TGCAGCGTTGGAGGGGGCTCGGGGGAAAAACTGTTTTTT. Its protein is CSVGGGSGEKLFF.

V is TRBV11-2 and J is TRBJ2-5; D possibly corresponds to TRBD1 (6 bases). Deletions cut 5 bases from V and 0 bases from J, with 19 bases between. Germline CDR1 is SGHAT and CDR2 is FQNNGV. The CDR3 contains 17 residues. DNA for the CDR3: TGTGCCAGCAGCCTCCGACCCCCGGGACACTACCAAGAGACCCAGTACTTC. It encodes CASSLRPPGHYQETQYF. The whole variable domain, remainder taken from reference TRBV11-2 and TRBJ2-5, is EAGVAQSPRYKIIEKRQSVAFWCNPISGHATLYWYQQILGQGPKLLIQFQNNGVVDDSQLPKDRFSAERLKGVDSTLKIQPAKLEDSAVYLCASSLRPPGHYQETQYFGPGTRLLVL.

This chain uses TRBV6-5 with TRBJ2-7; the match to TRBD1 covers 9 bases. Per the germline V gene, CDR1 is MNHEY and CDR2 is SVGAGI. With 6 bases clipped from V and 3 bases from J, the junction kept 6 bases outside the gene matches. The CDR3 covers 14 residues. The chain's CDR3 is CASRRTGQGYEQYF. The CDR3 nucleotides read TGTGCCAGCAGAAGAACGGGACAGGGCTACGAGCAGTACTTC.

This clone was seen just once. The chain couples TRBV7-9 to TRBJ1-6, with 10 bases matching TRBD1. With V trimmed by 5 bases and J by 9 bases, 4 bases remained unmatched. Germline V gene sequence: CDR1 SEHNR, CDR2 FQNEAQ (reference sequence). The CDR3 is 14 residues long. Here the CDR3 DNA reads TGTGCCAGCAGCCCCGGGACAGGGGTTTCACCCCTCCACTTT. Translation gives CASSPGTGVSPLHF. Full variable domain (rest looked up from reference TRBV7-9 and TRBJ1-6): DTGVSQNPRHKITKRGQNVTFRCDPISEHNRLYWYRQTLGQGPEFLTYFQNEAQLEKSRLLSDRFSAERPKGSFSTLEIQRTEQGDSAMYLCASSPGTGVSPLHFGNGTRLTVT.

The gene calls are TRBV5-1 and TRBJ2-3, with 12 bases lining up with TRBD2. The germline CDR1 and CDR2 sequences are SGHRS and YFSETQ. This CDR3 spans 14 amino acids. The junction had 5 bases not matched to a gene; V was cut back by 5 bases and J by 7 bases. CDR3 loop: CASRPSGGANTQYF. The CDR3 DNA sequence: TGCGCCAGCAGACCTAGCGGGGGGGCGAATACGCAGTATTTT.